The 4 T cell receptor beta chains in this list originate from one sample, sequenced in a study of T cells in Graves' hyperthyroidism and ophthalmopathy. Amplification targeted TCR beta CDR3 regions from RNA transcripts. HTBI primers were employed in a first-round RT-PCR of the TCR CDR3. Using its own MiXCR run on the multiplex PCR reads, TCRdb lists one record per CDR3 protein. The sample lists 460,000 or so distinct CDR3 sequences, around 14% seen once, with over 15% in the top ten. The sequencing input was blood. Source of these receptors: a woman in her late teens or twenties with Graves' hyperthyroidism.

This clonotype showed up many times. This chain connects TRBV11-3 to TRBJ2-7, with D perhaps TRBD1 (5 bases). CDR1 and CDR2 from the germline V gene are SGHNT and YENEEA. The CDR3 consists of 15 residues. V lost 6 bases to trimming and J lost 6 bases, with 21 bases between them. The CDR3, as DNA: TGTGCCAGCAGAAAAAGAAGGGGAAAGGCGGCCGAGCAGTACTTC. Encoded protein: CASRKRRGKAAEQYF.

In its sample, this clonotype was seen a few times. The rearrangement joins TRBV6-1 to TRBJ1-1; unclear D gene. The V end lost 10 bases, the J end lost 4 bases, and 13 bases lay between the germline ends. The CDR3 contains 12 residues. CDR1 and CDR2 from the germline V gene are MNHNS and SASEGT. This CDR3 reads CATSRVATEAFF. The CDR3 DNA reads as TGTGCCACTAGCCGGGTTGCCACTGAAGCTTTCTTT.

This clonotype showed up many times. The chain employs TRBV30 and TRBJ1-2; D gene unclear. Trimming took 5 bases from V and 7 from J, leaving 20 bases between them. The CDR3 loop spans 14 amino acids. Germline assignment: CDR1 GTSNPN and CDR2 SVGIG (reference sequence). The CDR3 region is CAWDRLGDKGGYTF. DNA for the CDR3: TGTGCCTGGGACCGGTTAGGCGATAAGGGTGGCTACACCTTC. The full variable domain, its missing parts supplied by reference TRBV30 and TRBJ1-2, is SQTIHQWPATLVQPVGSPLSLECTVEGTSNPNLYWYRQAAGRGLQLLFYSVGIGQISSEVPQNLSASRPQDRQFILSSKKLLLSDSGFYLCAWDRLGDKGGYTFGSGTRLTVV.

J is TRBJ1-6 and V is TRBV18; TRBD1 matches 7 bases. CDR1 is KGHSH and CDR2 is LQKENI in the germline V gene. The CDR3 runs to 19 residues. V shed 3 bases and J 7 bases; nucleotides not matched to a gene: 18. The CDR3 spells CASSPSLPQSGTVNSPLHF. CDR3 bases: TGTGCCAGCTCACCCTCACTTCCTCAATCCGGGACAGTAAATTCACCCCTCCACTTT.